The 20 T cell receptor beta chains in this list originate from one sample, sequenced in a study of blood T cells in healthy people across ages. A sample-barcoded 5' primer and a J-beta primer mix were used in a second PCR of roughly 7 to 11 cycles. TCRdb redid the calling of the 5' RACE reads with MiXCR, one entry per CDR3 protein. Found here are 1.4 million or so distinct CDR3 sequences, less than 45% of them singletons; the top ten hold around 4%. Source material: blood. These receptors were taken from a young woman in good health.

CDR3 nucleotides: TGTGCCAGCTCACCATCATCAGGGAGGTTGGATACGCAGTATTTT. Translation: CASSPSSGRLDTQYF. The rearrangement links TRBV18 to TRBJ2-3; TRBD2 might be the D (6 bases). Trimming took off 2 bases at V and 6 bases at J, with 15 bases between the two ends. The CDR3 covers 15 residues. Germline V CDR1 and CDR2: KGHSH, LQKENI.

The chain recombines TRBV5-1 with TRBJ2-1; D is undetermined. The CDR3 covers 14 residues. Germline V gene sequence: CDR1 SGHRS, CDR2 YFSETQ. V was trimmed by 2 bases and J by 8 bases, leaving 14 bases between them. This chain's CDR3 is CASSFGSPGDEQFF. In DNA form, the CDR3 reads TGCGCCAGCAGCTTTGGCAGCCCTGGGGATGAGCAGTTCTTC.

The CDR3 DNA sequence: TGTGCCAGCAGCCTCGGCCCGATAGGTTACGAGCAGTACTTC. Protein: CASSLGPIGYEQYF. The genes are TRBV7-2 and TRBJ2-7; unclear D gene. The CDR3 runs 14 residues. Deletions cut 5 bases from V and 4 bases from J, with 15 bases between. Germline lookup yields CDR1 SGHTA and CDR2 FQGNSA.

The chain couples TRBV7-3 to TRBJ1-1, with D possibly being TRBD1 (5 bases). Trimming removed 2 bases from V and 4 bases from J, with 14 bases in between. The CDR3 totals 15 residues. Germline loops: CDR1 SGHTA, CDR2 FQGTGA. CDR3 amino acids: CASSLEAGSSTEAFF. The CDR3 coding sequence is TGTGCCAGCAGCTTAGAGGCAGGGTCAAGCACTGAAGCTTTCTTT.

J is TRBJ1-1 and V is TRBV7-9; D is undetermined. The CDR3 is 13 residues long. V was trimmed by 1 base and J by 9 bases, leaving 12 bases between them. Germline CDR1 SEHNR, CDR2 FQNEAQ (reference sequence). The CDR3 loop reads CASSLDGDGKAFF. The CDR3 DNA sequence: TGTGCCAGCAGCTTAGACGGGGATGGTAAAGCTTTCTTT.

The rearrangement joins TRBV5-5 to TRBJ1-2; a possible D gene is TRBD1 (6 bases). The CDR3 length is 17 residues. CDR1 is SGHKS, CDR2 YYEKEE, per germline (reference sequence). The germline V and J ends were trimmed by 4 bases and 0 bases, with 19 bases remaining between them. The CDR3 reads CASSLADSRRSNYGYTF. The CDR3 DNA reads as TGTGCCAGCAGCCTGGCGGACAGTCGACGATCTAACTATGGCTACACCTTC.

This clonotype came up a few times. The chain joins TRBV12-3 or TRBV12-4 to TRBJ1-5; D might be TRBD1 (6 bases). With 6 bases removed from V and 6 bases from J, the gap between germline ends came to 15 bases. The CDR3 covers 14 residues. The CDR3 bases are TGTGCCAGCAGGGATGAGGGGGGCTCTCAGCCCCAGCATTTT. Translating gives CASRDEGGSQPQHF.

J is TRBJ2-1 and V is TRBV29-1; possibly TRBD2 for D (7 bases). V gave up 2 bases and J gave up 1 base, with 15 bases separating them. This CDR3 is 16 amino acids long. CDR1 is SQVTM and CDR2 is ANQGSEA in the germline V gene. CDR3 amino acids: CSVERRGAWSYNEQFF. DNA of the CDR3: TGCAGCGTTGAAAGACGGGGGGCGTGGTCCTACAATGAGCAGTTCTTC.

J is TRBJ2-7 and V is TRBV14, with 9 bases identical to TRBD1. V gave up 3 bases and J gave up 6 bases; unmatched junction bases: 9. The CDR3 covers 15 residues. Germline CDR1 SGHDN, CDR2 FVKESK. The chain's CDR3 is CASSHWDRESGEQYF. The CDR3 DNA reads as TGTGCCAGCAGCCACTGGGACAGGGAATCGGGCGAGCAGTACTTC.

The chain joins TRBV5-4 to TRBJ2-1, with 9 bases that match TRBD1. The end of the DNA is better explained by TRBJ2-7, so the J call may be wrong. Germline V gene sequence: CDR1 SGHNT, CDR2 YYREEE (reference sequence). The CDR3 is made up of 15 amino acids. The CDR3 DNA is TGTGCCAGCAGCTTAGGACAGGGGAACTACAATGAGCAGTACTTC. Protein product: CASSLGQGNYNEQYF.

The V gene is TRBV7-2, the J gene TRBJ2-5, with unresolved D. The V end lost 5 bases, the J end lost 1 base, and 14 bases lay between the germline ends. CDR1 and CDR2 (germline): SGHTA, FQGNSA. CDR3 length: 15 residues. The CDR3 sequence is CASSPFGLAQETQYF. The CDR3 DNA sequence: TGTGCCAGCAGCCCCTTCGGTCTGGCCCAAGAGACCCAGTACTTC.

The CDR3 nucleotides are TGTGCCAGCAGTTTAGAAAGTTTGGGTGTCGCAGATACGCAGTATTTT. As protein: CASSLESLGVADTQYF. The V gene is TRBV12-3 or TRBV12-4, the J gene TRBJ2-3; no clear D gene. The CDR3 has 16 residues. The V and J ends lost 1 base and 4 bases respectively, with 15 bases between them.

This clonotype was counted a few times. The V call is TRBV6-2 or TRBV6-3, the J call TRBJ2-3; 11 bases match TRBD1. Trimming took 5 bases from V and 1 from J; bases not matched to a gene: 5. The CDR3 sequence is 16 residues long. CDR1 MNHEY and CDR2 SVGEGT come from the germline V gene. CDR3 region: CASSPGQGAGTDTQYF. CDR3 DNA: TGTGCCAGCAGTCCAGGACAGGGGGCTGGCACAGATACGCAGTATTTT.

The rearrangement links TRBV7-2 to TRBJ2-1; 9 nucleotides line up with TRBD2. Trimming took 5 bases from V and 3 from J; bases not matched to a gene: 5. Germline V gene sequence: CDR1 SGHTA, CDR2 FQGNSA. The CDR3 has 15 residues. The CDR3: CASSDQLAGYNEQFF. DNA for the CDR3: TGTGCCAGCAGCGATCAACTAGCGGGCTACAATGAGCAGTTCTTC.

The CDR3, as DNA: TGTGCCTGGGCAGGGGAGGCCTACGAGCAGTACTTC. Translating gives CAWAGEAYEQYF. The chain recombines TRBV30 with TRBJ2-7; perhaps D is TRBD1 or TRBD2 (6 bases each). Trimming shortened V by 5 bases and J by 2 bases, and 10 bases separated the two germline ends. Germline V CDR1 and CDR2: GTSNPN, SVGIG (reference sequence). The CDR3 loop spans 12 amino acids.

This chain uses TRBV24-1 with TRBJ2-3; a weak D match, TRBD1 (6 bases). Deletions cut 5 bases from V and 5 bases from J, with 16 bases between. Germline values: CDR1 KGHDR, CDR2 SFDVKD. The CDR3 has 15 residues. CDR3 region: CATSGWARGRDTQYF. CDR3 nucleotide sequence: TGTGCCACCAGTGGATGGGCCAGGGGTAGAGATACGCAGTATTTT.

The chain uses TRBV29-1 and TRBJ2-7; tentative D call: TRBD2 (5 bases). The germline V gene encodes CDR1 SQVTM and CDR2 ANQGSEA. With 4 bases removed from V and 2 bases from J, the gap between germline ends came to 15 bases. This CDR3 region has 14 residues. Here the CDR3 DNA reads TGCAGCGTTGCTGGACGGACCGGGGCCTACGAGCAGTACTTC. Residues: CSVAGRTGAYEQYF.

J is TRBJ2-3 and V is TRBV20-1; no reliable D call. V gave up 0 bases and J gave up 0 bases, with 7 bases separating them. CDR3 length equals 14 residues. Germline CDR1 DFQATT, CDR2 SNEGSKA (reference sequence). The CDR3, as DNA: TGCAGTGCTAGAGAAAGCCTTAGCACAGATACGCAGTATTTT. Amino acids: CSARESLSTDTQYF.

In its sample, this clonotype was seen a few times. The chain carries TRBV20-1 and TRBJ1-5, with D maybe TRBD1 (6 bases). The V and J ends lost 2 bases and 6 bases respectively, with 17 bases between them. The CDR3 runs 15 residues. Per germline, CDR1 DFQATT and CDR2 SNEGSKA (reference sequence). CDR3 sequence reads: CSARPGGGAGQPQHF. The CDR3 DNA sequence: TGCAGTGCTAGACCGGGGGGGGGCGCGGGTCAGCCCCAGCATTTT.

The rearrangement joins TRBV20-1 to TRBJ2-7; TRBD2 might be the D (5 bases). Germline V CDR1 and CDR2: DFQATT, SNEGSKA (reference sequence). The germline V and J ends were trimmed by 6 bases and 0 bases, with 12 bases remaining between them. The CDR3 extends over 13 amino acids. CDR3 sequence reads: CSASAGISYEQYF. CDR3 in DNA: TGCAGTGCCTCCGCCGGGATCTCCTACGAGCAGTACTTC.